Included here is one T cell receptor (beta chain) sequence, with context. The sample comes from a study of CD8+ T cells in alopecia areata. Once RNA had been extracted, it was reverse transcribed into cDNA to act as the sequencing template. Method: immunoSEQ multiplex PCR; TCRdb's copy keeps in-frame clones and lacks some. The sample lists about 260,000 clones; 45% to 70% were seen once. Treatment: oral pan-JAK inhibitor, 5-10 mg twice daily. Source: CD4+ T cells sorted from blood, taken between weeks 51 and 52, from a patient treated with tofacitinib. The receptor was derived from a human donor with alopecia areata.

The CDR3 coding sequence is TGTGCCAGCAGCTCACAGGGGGATTGGGAGACCCAGTACTTC. As protein: CASSSQGDWETQYF. The rearrangement links TRBV5-4 to TRBJ2-5; 8 bases agree with TRBD1. CDR1 and CDR2 from the germline V gene are SGHNT and YYREEE (reference sequence). The CDR3 has 14 residues. V lost 3 bases and J lost 5; bases outside the gene matches: 6.